This T cell receptor beta chain is from a study of shared clonotypes between healthy human individuals. In the naive CD8 group, cells lacked CD45RO and were positively selected for CCR7, so terminally differentiated effector memory CD45RA+ cells were left out. Each donor was a Caucasian adult residing in Nashville, Tennessee. Assay used: immunoSEQ multiplex PCR; TCRdb lists only in-frame clones, some missing. The data contain about 600,000 clones, about 95% of them seen just once; the ten biggest clones take up 0.11%. V lost 1 base and J 3 bases, leaving 10 bases between the germline ends. The CDR3 consists of 14 residues. CDR1 and CDR2 (germline): KGHSY, FQNENV.

Sequencing was done on a sample of naive CD8+ T cells sorted from blood. V usage is TRBV16 and J usage is TRBJ2-7; a weak D match, TRBD2 (5 bases). The clonotype was recovered from a woman aged 25 to 39 in good health. The CDR3 is CASSQFRSGYEQYF. For the CDR3, the DNA is TGTGCCAGCAGCCAATTTCGGAGCGGCTACGAGCAGTACTTC. The variable domain in full, with the rest retrieved from reference TRBV16 and TRBJ2-7, is GEEVAQTPKHLVRGEGQKAKLYCAPIKGHSYVFWYQQVLKNEFKFLISFQNENVFDETGMPKERFSAKCLPNSPCSLEIQATKLEDSAVYFCASSQFRSGYEQYFGPGTRLTVT.